The 10 T cell receptor beta chains presented below share a single source sample, sequenced in a study of T cell responses to AZD1222 COVID-19 vaccine. Using immunoSEQ multiplex PCR, the repertoire was profiled, and TCRdb retains in-frame clones only, with some absent. The sample shows around 180,000 clones, 85% to 90% of them seen only once. The specimen was peripheral blood, collected on day 0 of AZD1222 vaccination. The receptors were sampled from an adult in good health.

The chain carries TRBV6-4 and TRBJ2-3; D is ambiguous. The CDR3 spans 13 residues. V dropped 0 bases and J dropped 5 bases, with 6 bases sitting between them. CDR1 and CDR2 (germline): MRHNA, SNTAGT. CDR3 nucleotides: TGTGCCAGCAGTGACTCTGGCCTAGATACGCAGTATTTT. Translated: CASSDSGLDTQYF.

The chain is built from TRBV3-1 (or the pseudogene TRBV3-2) and TRBJ1-3; D possibly corresponds to TRBD1 (6 bases). This CDR3 has 14 residues. The germline V and J ends were trimmed by 1 base and 4 bases, with 8 bases remaining between them. Germline CDR1 LGHDT, CDR2 YNNKEL (reference sequence). The CDR3 loop is CASSQAGQGNTIYF. Written as DNA, the CDR3 is TGTGCCAGCAGCCAAGCCGGACAGGGAAACACCATATATTTT.

The chain couples TRBV6-2 or TRBV6-3 to TRBJ2-7; 8 positions agree with TRBD1. Trimming removed 0 bases from V and 2 bases from J; junction bases left unmatched: 0. This CDR3 is built from 14 residues. CDR1 is MNHEY, CDR2 SVGEGT, per germline. DNA for the CDR3: TGTGCCAGCAGTTACTCGACAGGGGCCTACGAGCAGTACTTC. Its protein is CASSYSTGAYEQYF.

This chain uses TRBV6-1 with TRBJ1-2; TRBD1 might be the D (6 bases). This CDR3 has 12 residues. Germline CDR1 reads MNHNS; CDR2 reads SASEGT. The germline V and J ends were trimmed by 4 bases and 8 bases, with 11 bases remaining between them. The CDR3: CASSGPGEGYTF. The CDR3, as DNA: TGTGCCAGCAGTGGTCCAGGGGAGGGCTACACCTTC.

In this sample, this clone turned up a few times. The chain uses TRBV7-9 and TRBJ1-1, with D unclear. V lost 4 bases and J 0 bases, leaving 9 bases between the germline ends. The V gene's germline CDR1 is SEHNR and CDR2 FQNEAQ (reference sequence). The CDR3 is 14 residues long. The CDR3 DNA follows: TGTGCCAGCAGCTCGAGGCCATTGAACACTGAAGCTTTCTTT. Its translation is CASSSRPLNTEAFF.

The chain has TRBV10-2 and TRBJ2-7, with 8 bases fitting TRBD2. This CDR3 spans 13 amino acids. V shed 4 bases and J 4 bases; nucleotides not matched to a gene: 3. Germline CDR1 is WSHSY and CDR2 is SAAADI. The CDR3 loop reads CASSGLATYEQYF. In nucleotides, the CDR3 is TGCGCCAGCAGTGGACTAGCGACTTACGAGCAGTACTTC.

The chain couples TRBV7-3 to TRBJ2-1; the D is unclear. Germline CDR1 SGHTA, CDR2 FQGTGA. V lost 5 bases and J 9 bases, leaving 14 bases between the germline ends. The CDR3 length is 13 residues. In nucleotides, the CDR3 is TGTGCCAGCAGCCCAACCGGTCCGAGTGAGCAGTTCTTC. Translating it yields CASSPTGPSEQFF.

Points on this clone: Other DNA sequences in the same sample also yield this CDR3. The chain combines TRBV7-2 with TRBJ1-1, with D unresolved. The CDR3 runs to 13 residues. The germline CDR1 and CDR2 sequences are SGHTA and FQGNSA. Trimming left V 2 bases short and J 1 base short, with 5 bases between. The CDR3 sequence: CASSLSGNTEAFF. In DNA form, the CDR3 reads TGTGCCAGCAGCTTATCAGGGAACACTGAAGCTTTCTTT.

The chain carries TRBV28 and TRBJ1-1; 7 bases are a match to TRBD1. CDR3 length: 15 residues. The germline gives CDR1 MDHEN, CDR2 SYDVKM. V gave up 6 bases and J gave up 3 bases; unmatched junction bases: 10. In DNA form, the CDR3 reads TGTGCCAGCAGAGGAAGACAGGGTGTTTACACTGAAGCTTTCTTT. Translated, it gives CASRGRQGVYTEAFF.

This rearrangement joins TRBV14 to TRBJ2-7, with D unresolved. The CDR3 spans 18 residues. The V end was cut by 5 bases, the J end by 1 base, with 24 bases between. Per germline, CDR1 SGHDN and CDR2 FVKESK. The chain's CDR3 is CASSSSLPKAAYSYEQYF. CDR3 DNA sequence: TGTGCCAGCAGCTCCAGCCTGCCGAAAGCCGCATATTCCTACGAGCAGTACTTC.